This T cell receptor beta chain came from a study of spatial heterogeneity in lung cancer. Turning to the study itself: Samples were obtained from about 75 donors, all untreated early-stage non-small cell lung cancer patients. Points from the study as a whole: Resection saw ubiquitous expanded tumor TCRs appear in blood more than follow-up did.

Time point meaning: blood at routine non-recurrence follow-up after resection. Each CDR3 protein is one row after TCRdb ran MiXCR on the 5' RACE reads. The sample lists 35,000 to 45,000 distinct CDR3 sequences; approximately 22% were seen once. As concerns this clonotype: Its antigen is currently unknown.

Here the sequenced sample was PBMCs, taken at follow-up. This receptor was identified in a female donor with early-stage non-small cell lung cancer.

The CDR3 loop reads CASSFDRGGEQYF. CDR3 in DNA: TGTGCCAGCAGCTTCGACAGGGGCGGCGAGCAGTACTTC. The genes are TRBV7-2 and TRBJ2-7; 8 positions agree with TRBD1. This CDR3 is 13 amino acids long. Germline CDR1 reads SGHTA; CDR2 reads FQGNSA. V trimming: 3 bases; J trimming: 6 bases; junction bases outside the gene matches: 4.